This record covers a single T cell receptor beta chain. Its antigen is undetermined. Looked up from germline, CDR1 is SGHVS and CDR2 is FNYEAQ. The CDR3 has 15 amino acids. V was shortened by 1 base and J by 5 bases, with 11 bases between the two germline ends. This sample stems from a study of T cells in Graves' hyperthyroidism and ophthalmopathy. Amplification of TCR beta CDR3 regions used RNA as the template. First-round RT-PCR targeting the TCR CDR3 was performed with the HTBI primer set. TCRdb re-called the multiplex PCR reads through MiXCR, storing one row per CDR3 protein. The data contain about 580,000 distinct CDR3 sequences, just over 45% of them singletons. Diagnostic decisions used clinical symptoms, serum thyroxine and TRAb, thyroid ultrasound and orbital computed tomography. Points from the study as a whole: Ophthalmopathy stood apart from stable hyperthyroidism in a 13 V-J model. The model's output predicted ophthalmopathy at a median of around 6.9 months prior to onset. The blood repertoire included most of the expanded thyroid clonotypes above 0.001.

The chain employs TRBV7-6 and TRBJ1-4; D ambiguous. This receptor was taken from a woman aged 18-35 years with Graves' hyperthyroidism. The sample was peripheral blood or thyroid tissue (not recorded which). The CDR3, as DNA: TGTGCCAGCAGCTTAGTCCCTGCGAGGAATGAAAAACTGTTTTTT. Amino acids: CASSLVPARNEKLFF.